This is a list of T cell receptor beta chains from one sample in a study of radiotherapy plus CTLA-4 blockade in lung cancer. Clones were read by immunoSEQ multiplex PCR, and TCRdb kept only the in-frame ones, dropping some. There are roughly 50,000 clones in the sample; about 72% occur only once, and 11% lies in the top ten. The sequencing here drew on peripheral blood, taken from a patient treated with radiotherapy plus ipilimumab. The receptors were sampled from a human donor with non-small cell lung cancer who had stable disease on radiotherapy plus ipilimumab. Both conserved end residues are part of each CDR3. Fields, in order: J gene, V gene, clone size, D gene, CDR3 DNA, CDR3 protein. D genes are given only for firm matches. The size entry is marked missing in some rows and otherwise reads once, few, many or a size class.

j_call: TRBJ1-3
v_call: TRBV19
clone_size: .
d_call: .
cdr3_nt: TGTGCCAGTAGTATGTCCCGGGGATATTCTGGAAACACCATATATTTT
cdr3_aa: CASSMSRGYSGNTIYF

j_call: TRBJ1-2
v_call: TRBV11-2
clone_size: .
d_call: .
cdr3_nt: TGTGCCAGCAGCTTAGGTGCAGGCGGCGGCTACACCTTC
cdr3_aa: CASSLGAGGGYTF

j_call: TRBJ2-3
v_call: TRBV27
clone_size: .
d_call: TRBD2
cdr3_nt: TGTGCCAGCAGTACCCTCAGACTAGCGGGGGCCCTCACAGATACGCAGTATTTT
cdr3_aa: CASSTLRLAGALTDTQYF

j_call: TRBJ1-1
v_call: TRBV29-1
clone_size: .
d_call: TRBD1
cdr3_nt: TGCAGCGCAGACAGGGGGCCTGAAGCTTTCTTT
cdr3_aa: CSADRGPEAFF

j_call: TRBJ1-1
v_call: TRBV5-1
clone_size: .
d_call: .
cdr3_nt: TGCGCCAGCACCCTCGACACTGAAGCTTTCTTT
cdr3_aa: CASTLDTEAFF

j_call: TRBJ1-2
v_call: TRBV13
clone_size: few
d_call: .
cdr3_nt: TGTGCCAGCAGCTTAGGTCGGGGGTTGGCCCGTGATGGCTACACCTTC
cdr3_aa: CASSLGRGLARDGYTF

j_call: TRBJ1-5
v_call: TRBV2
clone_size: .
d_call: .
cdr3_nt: TGTGCCAGCACCACGGGAAGAGGGCTCGGCAATCAGCCCCAGCATTTT
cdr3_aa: CASTTGRGLGNQPQHF

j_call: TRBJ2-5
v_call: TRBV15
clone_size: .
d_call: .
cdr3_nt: TGTGCCACCAGCAGAGCGGAGGATTTCGGCAAGACCCAGTACTTC
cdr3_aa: CATSRAEDFGKTQYF

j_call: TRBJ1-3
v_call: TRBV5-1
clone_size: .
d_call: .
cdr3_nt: TGCGCCAGCAGATCGACGGGGAAAGCTGGAAACACCATATATTTT
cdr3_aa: CASRSTGKAGNTIYF

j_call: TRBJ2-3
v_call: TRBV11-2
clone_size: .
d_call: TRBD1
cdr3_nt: TGTGCCAGCAGCTTAGAGGCAGGGGGAACAGATACGCAGTATTTT
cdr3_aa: CASSLEAGGTDTQYF

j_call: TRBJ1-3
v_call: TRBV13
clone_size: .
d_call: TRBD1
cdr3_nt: TGTGCCAGCAGCTTAGGACAGGGGATCTCTGGAAACACCATATATTTT
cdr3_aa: CASSLGQGISGNTIYF

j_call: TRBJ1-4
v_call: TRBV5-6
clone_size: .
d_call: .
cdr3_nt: TGTGCCAGCAGCTTGGGCAGGCTGGGGAATGAAAAACTGTTTTTT
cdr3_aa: CASSLGRLGNEKLFF

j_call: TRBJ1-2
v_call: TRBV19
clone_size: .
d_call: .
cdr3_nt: TGTGCCAGTAGTATTGGTGGGGAAGGCGCCTATGGCTACACCTTC
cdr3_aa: CASSIGGEGAYGYTF

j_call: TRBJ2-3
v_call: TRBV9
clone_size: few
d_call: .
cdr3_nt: TGTGCCAGCAGCGTAGACCCTCAACTCTTCACAGATACGCAGTATTTT
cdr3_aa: CASSVDPQLFTDTQYF

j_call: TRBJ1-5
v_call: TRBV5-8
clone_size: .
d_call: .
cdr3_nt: TGTGCCAGCACCCCCTACCTTAGGAACAATCAGCCCCAGCATTTT
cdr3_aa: CASTPYLRNNQPQHF

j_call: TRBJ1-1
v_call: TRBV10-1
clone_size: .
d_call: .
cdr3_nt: TGCGCCAGCAGTGAGCGGCAAGGTGTATCGAACACTGAAGCTTTCTTT
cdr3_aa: CASSERQGVSNTEAFF

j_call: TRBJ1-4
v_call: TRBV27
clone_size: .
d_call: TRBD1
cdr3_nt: TGTGCCAGCAGGCAGACAGGGGGGCATAATGAAAAACTGTTTTTT
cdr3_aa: CASRQTGGHNEKLFF

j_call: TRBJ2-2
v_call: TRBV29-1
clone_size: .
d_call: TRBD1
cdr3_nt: TGCAGCGCCACAGGGGCGACAGGGTTGCACACCGGGGAGCTGTTTTTT
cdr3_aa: CSATGATGLHTGELFF

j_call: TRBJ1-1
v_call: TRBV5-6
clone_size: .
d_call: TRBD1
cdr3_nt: TGTGCCAGCAGCATACAGGGGGCTTTAGCTTTCTTT
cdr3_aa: CASSIQGALAFF

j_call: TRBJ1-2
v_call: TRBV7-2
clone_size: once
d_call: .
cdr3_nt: TGTGCCAGCAGCCGCGGGTCGACAGTTATAGGTTCCGGCTACACCTTC
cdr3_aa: CASSRGSTVIGSGYTF

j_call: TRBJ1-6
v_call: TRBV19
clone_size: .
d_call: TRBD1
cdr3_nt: TGTGCCAGTACGGACAGGGATATTTCACCCCTCCACTTT
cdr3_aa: CASTDRDISPLHF

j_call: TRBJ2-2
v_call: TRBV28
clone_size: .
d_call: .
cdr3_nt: TGTGCCAGCAGTCGATCCGGGGCGCCGGGAGACGGGGAGCTGTTTTTT
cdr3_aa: CASSRSGAPGDGELFF

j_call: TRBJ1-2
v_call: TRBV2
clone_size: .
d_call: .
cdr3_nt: TGTGCCAGCAGTGAACAAGGGGCCTATGGCTACACCTTC
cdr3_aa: CASSEQGAYGYTF

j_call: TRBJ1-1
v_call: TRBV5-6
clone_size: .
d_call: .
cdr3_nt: TGTGCCAGCAGTGGGCGTTCAGGGGCCACTGAAGCTTTCTTT
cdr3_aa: CASSGRSGATEAFF

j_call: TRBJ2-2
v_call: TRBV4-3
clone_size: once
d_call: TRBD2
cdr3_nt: TGCGCCAGCAGCCAAGGCGGAGCGGGGGCCCTCAACACCGGGGAGCTGTTTTTT
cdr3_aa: CASSQGGAGALNTGELFF

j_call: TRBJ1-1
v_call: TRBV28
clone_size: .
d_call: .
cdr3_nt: TGTGCCAGCACCCCGTTCCGGGACGACCCCGTCAACACTGAAGCTTTCTTT
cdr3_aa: CASTPFRDDPVNTEAFF